This T cell receptor (beta chain) was captured by sequencing in a study of CD8+ T cells in alopecia areata. Stated treatment: oral pan-JAK inhibitor, 5-10 mg twice daily. Study-wide findings and caveats: Tofacitinib produced a significant decrease in scalp clonality and in expanded CD8+ clones among the top 100.

cDNA prepared by RNA extraction and subsequent reverse transcription served as the template for sequencing. Repertoires were generated with immunoSEQ multiplex PCR, while TCRdb's copy carries only in-frame clones and drops some. The table has about 300,000 clones, more than 45% seen once. A remark on this clone: Its antigen is still unknown.

Looked up from germline, CDR1 is SEHNR and CDR2 is FQNEAQ (reference sequence). This CDR3 is 14 amino acids long. The junction had 2 bases not matched to a gene; V was cut back by 2 bases and J by 6 bases. This chain uses TRBV7-9 with TRBJ1-5; TRBD1 matches at 9 bases. The clonotype comes from a human donor with alopecia areata. The sample here was CD4+ T cells sorted from blood, taken at week 24, from a patient treated with tofacitinib. CDR3 nucleotides: TGTGCCAGCAGCTTACCGGGACAGGGTCAGCCCCAGCATTTT. Protein sequence: CASSLPGQGQPQHF.